This TCR beta chain was captured by sequencing in a study of a mutant IDH1 vaccine in newly diagnosed glioma listed by TCRdb under 2021. With regard to the full study: Vaccination was initiated 4-6 weeks after radiotherapy alone, or concurrently with temozolomide cycles in the chemotherapy-containing groups. Of the 25 to 35 patients who were treated, approximately 62% were male and about 40% were female, and the mean age was approximately 40 years. Prior to enrollment, standard therapy consisting of radiotherapy alone, temozolomide alone, or radiochemotherapy with temozolomide had been administered to patients, with the combination being received by most patients. The week-35 safety follow-up took place at visit V12, and the week-47 end of study took place at visit V13. Peripheral blood was drawn at six visits: V03 (baseline), V05, V07, V10, V12 and V13. For exploratory analyses, 25 treated patients had longitudinal TCRB deep sequencing done wherever samples were available. The full study reports these points: Changes in the top peripheral T cell clonotypes picked up by TCRB sequencing did not appear to be linked to pseudoprogression. PBMC samples for TCRB deep sequencing were selected based on availability. According to the authors, sample limitations meant that analyses of patient blood samples could not be reproduced. Immune responses induced by the vaccine were seen in over 80% of patients across multiple MHC alleles.

The time point label of this sample denotes: week 35, safety follow-up. Each vaccine dose, consisting of 300 ug of a 20-mer mutant IDH1 peptide in Montanide, was administered subcutaneously with topical imiquimod. Patients received eight vaccinations in weeks 1, 3, 5, 7, 11, 15, 19 and 23, corresponding to visits V03 through V10. Donors had newly diagnosed WHO grade 3 or 4 IDH1-mutant astrocytomas with loss of nuclear ATRX. The samples were drawn from NOA16, a multicentre, single-arm, open-label phase I trial in Germany that tested a mutant IDH1 peptide vaccine in humans for the first time. The DNeasy Blood and Tissue Kit was used to extract genomic DNA from EDTA blood for TCRB sequencing. CDR1 and CDR2 were assigned from the germline V gene as SGHVS and FQNEAQ. The V end loses 2 bases and the J end loses 7 bases, and a stretch of 21 bases separates them. From the cysteine up to the phenylalanine, the CDR3 has a length of 16 residues. CDR3 DNA only is kept here, 48 bases in frame from base 1.

This clone turned up a few times. The antigen this receptor binds is unknown. No clone much larger than this one lies a single base away; base qualities are absent. The receptor library was made with the immunoSEQ multiplex PCR assay. Rearranged TCR beta chain sequences were amplified with the hsTCRB Kit following the manufacturer's protocol. Sequencing of TCRB libraries was carried out on an Illumina MiSeq. As for the original processing: Demultiplexing, trimming and gene mapping were performed with the kit vendor's proprietary platform. TCRdb obtained this table from immuneACCESS and retained in-frame rearrangements with V and J assigned. These tables miss some clones; where compared with another copy, unresolved V genes account for less than half of the shortfall, and the remainder is unexplained. The V and J calls and clone size come from that table; D and trimming were worked out from the DNA. The sample profile shows 45,000 to 50,000 clones; more than 70% of them were found once. 4.5% to 6% of the sample lies in the top ten.

The sequence came from a woman in her thirties or forties with glioma. The rearrangement combines TRBV7-8 with TRBJ2-7; the D gene lacks a confident call. The sample in question was PBMCs, obtained from a glioma patient whose treatment included an IDH1 peptide vaccine. This receptor carries the CDR3 CASSLSNSRVGGEQYF. The DNA is TGTGCCAGCAGCTTATCCAATTCCCGGGTTGGCGGTGAGCAGTACTTC.